These T cell receptor beta chains were read from a single sample in a study of blood T cells in healthy people across ages. One entry per CDR3 protein results from TCRdb running MiXCR on the 5' RACE reads. The sample carries some 1,800,000 distinct CDR3 sequences, roughly two fifths recorded once. The sample taken for sequencing was blood. These receptors were collected from a human donor in good health. Both conserved end residues are part of each CDR3. Fields, in order: D gene, J gene, V gene, clone size, CDR3 protein, CDR3 DNA. The D gene is left open where the match is weak. Size is omitted from some rows. Given values are once, few, many or a class for expanded clones.

>NA|TRBJ2-3|TRBV3-1|few
CASSQLGPGPSTQYF
TGTGCCAGCAGCCAGTTAGGGCCCGGCCCCTCTACGCAGTATTTT
>NA|TRBJ2-7|TRBV28|few
CASSSPVPSGGDEQYF
TGTGCCAGCAGTTCCCCCGTCCCGTCTGGCGGGGACGAGCAGTACTTC
>TRBD1|TRBJ2-5|TRBV7-2|few
CANAKTGGQRETQYF
TGTGCCAACGCAAAAACAGGGGGCCAGCGAGAGACCCAGTACTTC
>NA|TRBJ2-1|TRBV20-1|few
CSARVSRFGTNPYNEQFF
TGCAGTGCTAGAGTGTCCCGCTTTGGGACGAATCCCTACAATGAGCAGTTCTTC
>NA|TRBJ2-3|TRBV20-1|few
CSAQQETTDTQYF
TGCAGTGCCCAACAGGAGACCACAGATACGCAGTATTTT
>NA|TRBJ2-5|TRBV5-1|NA
CASSLKVGGPYQETQYF
TGCGCCAGCAGCTTGAAGGTCGGGGGCCCGTACCAAGAGACCCAGTACTTC
>NA|TRBJ1-4|TRBV20-1|NA
CSARGVAGRLFF
TGCAGTGCTAGAGGGGTTGCCGGGCGACTGTTTTTT
>NA|TRBJ1-2|TRBV7-2|NA
CASSPLGASYGYTF
TGTGCCAGCAGCCCTCTGGGAGCCTCCTATGGCTACACCTTC
>NA|TRBJ2-7|TRBV29-1|many
CSVEGRSKQYF
TGCAGCGTCGAGGGACGTTCGAAGCAGTACTTC
>NA|TRBJ1-2|TRBV29-1|few
CSVRITPSNYGYTF
TGCAGCGTTCGCATTACACCCTCTAACTATGGCTACACCTTC
>TRBD2|TRBJ2-5|TRBV29-1|NA
CSVSPGRAQETQYF
TGCAGCGTTTCCCCGGGGAGGGCCCAAGAGACCCAGTACTTC
>NA|TRBJ2-1|TRBV10-3|few
CAISEVGDGYNEQFF
TGTGCCATCAGTGAGGTGGGGGATGGCTACAATGAGCAGTTCTTC
>NA|TRBJ1-2|TRBV7-2|few
CASSFRQESYGYTF
TGTGCCAGCAGCTTTCGACAGGAGTCCTATGGCTACACCTTC
>NA|TRBJ2-6|TRBV11-2|few
CASSLGGSNVLTF
TGTGCCAGCAGCTTAGGGGGGTCCAACGTCCTGACTTTC
>NA|TRBJ1-1|TRBV12-3/TRBV12-4|NA
CASSLGEDDTEAFF
TGTGCCAGCAGTTTGGGGGAGGACGACACTGAAGCTTTCTTT
>NA|TRBJ2-2|TRBV10-3|few
CAIREDSSGELFF
TGTGCCATCAGGGAAGACAGTTCCGGGGAGCTGTTTTTT
>TRBD1|TRBJ1-2|TRBV20-1|few
CSAVGGREGYTF
TGCAGTGCTGTAGGGGGCCGGGAAGGCTACACCTTC
>NA|TRBJ2-3|TRBV15|NA
CATSRDVAATTQYF
TGTGCCACCAGCAGAGATGTGGCCGCCACAACGCAGTATTTT
>NA|TRBJ1-2|TRBV4-3|NA
CASSQDAPEGQAGYTF
TGCGCCAGCAGCCAAGATGCCCCGGAAGGGCAGGCTGGCTACACCTTC
>NA|TRBJ2-1|TRBV29-1|few
CSVQSGTPSYNEQFF
TGCAGCGTGCAATCCGGGACACCTTCTTACAATGAGCAGTTCTTC
>NA|TRBJ2-7|TRBV6-5|NA
CASSPVSVFFYEQYF
TGTGCCAGCAGCCCCGTTTCGGTTTTTTTCTACGAGCAGTACTTC
>NA|TRBJ2-3|TRBV11-1|NA
CASSSTTFRGTDTQYF
TGTGCCAGCAGCTCCACTACTTTCCGTGGCACAGATACGCAGTATTTT
>NA|TRBJ2-5|TRBV30|NA
CAWSAGLKETQYF
TGTGCCTGGAGTGCAGGCTTAAAAGAGACCCAGTACTTC
>NA|TRBJ1-5|TRBV7-2|few
CASSLVNKPQHF
TGTGCCAGCAGCTTAGTAAACAAGCCCCAGCATTTT
>NA|TRBJ2-7|TRBV27|few
CASSFRHPDEQYF
TGTGCCAGCAGTTTTAGGCATCCAGACGAGCAGTACTTC
>NA|TRBJ1-5|TRBV12-3/TRBV12-4|few
CASSRSENQPQHF
TGTGCCAGCAGTCGTAGTGAAAATCAGCCCCAGCATTTT
>NA|TRBJ1-5|TRBV20-1|NA
CSARRTGNQPQHF
TGCAGTGCTAGACGTACGGGCAATCAGCCCCAGCATTTT
>NA|TRBJ2-1|TRBV9|few
CASSVDGGLYNGQFF
TGTGCCAGCAGCGTAGATGGCGGGCTATACAATGGGCAGTTCTTC
>TRBD1|TRBJ2-1|TRBV7-2|NA
CASTLTGGLVEQFF
TGTGCCAGCACCCTGACAGGGGGCTTAGTCGAGCAGTTCTTC
>NA|TRBJ2-7|TRBV6-5|few
CASSYSGSRTTYEQYF
TGTGCCAGCAGTTACTCCGGCTCCAGGACAACCTACGAGCAGTACTTC
>NA|TRBJ2-1|TRBV7-8|few
CASSPPTASPYNEQFF
TGTGCCAGCAGCCCCCCGACAGCCTCCCCCTACAATGAGCAGTTCTTC
>NA|TRBJ1-1|TRBV6-2/TRBV6-3|NA
CASSQTSMNTEAFF
TGTGCCAGCAGCCAGACTAGCATGAACACTGAAGCTTTCTTT
>NA|TRBJ2-1|TRBV27|NA
CASSLDKGLYGEQFF
TGTGCCAGCAGTTTGGATAAGGGGCTATACGGTGAGCAGTTCTTC
>TRBD1|TRBJ1-2|TRBV20-1|NA
CSARALWQGAVGYTF
TGCAGTGCTAGGGCCTTGTGGCAGGGGGCAGTCGGCTACACCTTC
>NA|TRBJ1-5|TRBV4-2|few
CASSRGSDSNQPQHF
TGTGCCAGCAGCCGGGGGTCAGATAGCAATCAGCCCCAGCATTTT
>NA|TRBJ1-2|TRBV29-1|few
CSVEDRFSNYGYTF
TGCAGCGTTGAAGATCGTTTTTCGAACTATGGCTACACCTTC
>NA|TRBJ1-2|TRBV3-1|few
CASSQERGGHYGYTF
TGTGCCAGCAGCCAAGAGCGTGGGGGACACTATGGCTACACCTTC
>NA|TRBJ2-3|TRBV7-2|NA
CASSLDPSRTDTQYF
TGTGCCAGCAGCTTAGATCCTAGCCGCACAGATACGCAGTATTTT
>TRBD2|TRBJ2-1|TRBV7-9|NA
CASSEGPAGVNEQFF
TGTGCCAGCAGCGAGGGACCAGCGGGGGTCAATGAGCAGTTCTTC
>NA|TRBJ1-4|TRBV5-1|NA
CASSLDWSAYEKLFF
TGCGCCAGCAGCTTGGACTGGTCGGCTTATGAAAAACTGTTTTTT
>NA|TRBJ2-1|TRBV5-1|NA
CASSYQGDEQFF
TGCGCCAGCAGCTACCAGGGCGATGAGCAGTTCTTC